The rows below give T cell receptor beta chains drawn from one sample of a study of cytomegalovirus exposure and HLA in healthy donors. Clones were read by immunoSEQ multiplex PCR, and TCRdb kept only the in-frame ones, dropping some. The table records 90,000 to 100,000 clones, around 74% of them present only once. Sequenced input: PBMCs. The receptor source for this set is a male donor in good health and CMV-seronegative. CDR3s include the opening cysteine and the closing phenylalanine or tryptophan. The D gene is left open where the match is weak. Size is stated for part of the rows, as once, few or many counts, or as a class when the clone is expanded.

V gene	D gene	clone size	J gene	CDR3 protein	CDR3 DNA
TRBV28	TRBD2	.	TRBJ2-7	CASSPRLAGYEQYF	TGTGCCAGCAGTCCCCGGCTAGCGGGCTACGAGCAGTACTTC
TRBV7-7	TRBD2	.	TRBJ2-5	CASSSGLAGVHETQYF	TGTGCCAGCAGCTCTGGACTAGCGGGAGTTCACGAGACCCAGTACTTC
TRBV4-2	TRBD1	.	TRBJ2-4	CASSPGTALRDIQYF	TGTGCCAGCAGCCCAGGGACAGCCTTGCGTGACATTCAGTACTTC
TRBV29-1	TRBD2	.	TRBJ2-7	CSVVQRESEQYF	TGCAGCGTTGTTCAGCGGGAGAGCGAGCAGTACTTC
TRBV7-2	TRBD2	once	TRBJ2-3	CASSIGLAETDTQYF	TGTGCCAGCAGCATAGGACTAGCGGAAACAGATACGCAGTATTTT
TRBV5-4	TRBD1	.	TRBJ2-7	CASSLGGQGSYEQYF	TGTGCCAGCAGCTTGGGGGGACAGGGCTCCTACGAGCAGTACTTC
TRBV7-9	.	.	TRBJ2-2	CASSPSPLTGRNTGELFF	TGTGCCAGCAGCCCCAGCCCTCTGACAGGCCGGAACACCGGGGAGCTGTTTTTT
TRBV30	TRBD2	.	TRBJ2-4	CAWGTRSNIQYF	TGTGCCTGGGGGACTAGGTCAAACATTCAGTACTTC
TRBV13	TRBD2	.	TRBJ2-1	CASSFGLAGVGDEQFF	TGTGCCAGCAGCTTCGGACTAGCGGGGGTAGGGGATGAGCAGTTCTTC
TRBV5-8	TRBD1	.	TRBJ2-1	CASSLGQGDEQFF	TGTGCCAGCAGCTTGGGACAGGGCGATGAGCAGTTCTTC
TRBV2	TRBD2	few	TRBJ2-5	CASSEIPGGETQYF	TGTGCCAGCAGTGAAATTCCGGGAGGAGAGACCCAGTACTTC
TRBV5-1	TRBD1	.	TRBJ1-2	CASSLAEGADGGYTF	TGCGCCAGCAGCTTGGCGGAGGGGGCGGATGGAGGCTACACCTTC
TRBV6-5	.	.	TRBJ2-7	CASRYGGTGETYEQYF	TGTGCCAGCAGGTACGGCGGGACGGGCGAAACCTACGAGCAGTACTTC
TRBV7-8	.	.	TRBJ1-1	CASSLLAGNSWGEAFF	TGTGCCAGCAGCTTGCTCGCAGGGAATTCGTGGGGTGAAGCTTTCTTT
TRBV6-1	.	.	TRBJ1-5	CASSDGVLAQHF	TGTGCCAGCAGTGACGGGGTCTTGGCCCAGCATTTT
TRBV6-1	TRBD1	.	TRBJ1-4	CASSIMTGVGEKLFF	TGTGCCAGCAGTATCATGACAGGGGTGGGTGAAAAACTGTTTTTT
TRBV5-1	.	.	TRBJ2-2	CASSLVGGESGELFF	TGCGCCAGCAGCTTGGTAGGGGGAGAGAGCGGGGAGCTGTTTTTT
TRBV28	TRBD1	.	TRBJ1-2	CASIPMGQRPGGYTF	TGTGCCAGCATCCCTATGGGACAGCGTCCGGGTGGCTACACCTTC
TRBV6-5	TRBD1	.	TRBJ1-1	CASSSTGAGNTEAFF	TGTGCCAGCAGCTCGACAGGGGCCGGGAACACTGAAGCTTTCTTT
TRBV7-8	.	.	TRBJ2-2	CASSLDSGELFF	TGTGCCAGCAGCTTAGACTCCGGGGAGCTGTTTTTT
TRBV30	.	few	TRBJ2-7	CAWSVPGVTYEQYF	TGTGCCTGGAGTGTACCCGGGGTGACCTACGAGCAGTACTTC
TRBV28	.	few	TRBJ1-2	CASSRGARGIGYTF	TGTGCCAGCAGCCGCGGGGCCCGGGGGATCGGCTACACCTTC
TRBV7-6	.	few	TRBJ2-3	CASSSRDSDTQYF	TGTGCCAGCAGCTCCCGGGACTCCGATACGCAGTATTTT
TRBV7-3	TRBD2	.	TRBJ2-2	CASSFGGGNTGELFF	TGTGCCAGCAGCTTTGGCGGGGGGAACACCGGGGAGCTGTTTTTT
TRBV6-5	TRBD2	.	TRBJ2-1	CASSWPGTSGSDEQFF	TGTGCCAGCAGTTGGCCCGGGACTAGCGGGAGCGATGAGCAGTTCTTC
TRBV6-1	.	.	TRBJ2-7	CASRSRLGSYEQYF	TGTGCCAGCAGGTCGCGACTCGGCTCCTACGAGCAGTACTTC
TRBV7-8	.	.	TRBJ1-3	CASSFRGSSGNTIYF	TGTGCCAGCAGCTTTAGAGGTTCCTCTGGAAACACCATATATTTT
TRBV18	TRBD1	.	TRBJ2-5	CASGGTGQETQYF	TGTGCCAGCGGCGGGACAGGGCAAGAGACCCAGTACTTC
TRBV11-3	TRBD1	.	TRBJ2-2	CASSPPGGWTGELFF	TGTGCCAGCAGCCCTCCAGGGGGATGGACCGGGGAGCTGTTTTTT
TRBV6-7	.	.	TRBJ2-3	CASGPRFSTDTQYF	TGTGCCAGCGGCCCACGATTTAGCACAGATACGCAGTATTTT
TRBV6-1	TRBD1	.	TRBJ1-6	CASSEALTGVDNSPLHF	TGTGCCAGCAGTGAAGCACTGACAGGGGTAGATAATTCACCCCTCCACTTT
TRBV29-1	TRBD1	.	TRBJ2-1	CSVWTGVETEQFF	TGCAGCGTCTGGACAGGTGTTGAAACTGAGCAGTTCTTC
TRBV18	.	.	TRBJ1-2	CASSPLTETSNYGYTF	TGTGCCAGCTCACCACTTACAGAGACCTCTAACTATGGCTACACCTTC
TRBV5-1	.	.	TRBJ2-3	CASSWDSDTQYF	TGCGCCAGCAGCTGGGACTCGGATACGCAGTATTTT
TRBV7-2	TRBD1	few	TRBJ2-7	CASSLALTGQGSYEQYF	TGTGCCAGCAGCTTAGCCTTAACGGGACAGGGGTCCTACGAGCAGTACTTC
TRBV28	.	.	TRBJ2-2	CASSSLRTGELFF	TGTGCCAGCAGTTCCCTCAGAACCGGGGAGCTGTTTTTT
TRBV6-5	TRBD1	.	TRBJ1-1	CASSPNRGRYTEAFF	TGTGCCAGCAGTCCCAACAGGGGCCGCTACACTGAAGCTTTCTTT
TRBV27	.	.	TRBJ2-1	CASSLYPNNNEQFF	TGTGCCAGCAGTTTGTACCCAAACAACAATGAGCAGTTCTTC
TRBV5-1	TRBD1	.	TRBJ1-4	CASSALQGENEKLFF	TGCGCCAGCAGCGCTCTACAGGGGGAGAATGAAAAACTGTTTTTT
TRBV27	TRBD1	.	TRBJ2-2	CASIRTGTGELFF	TGTGCCAGCATTAGGACAGGCACCGGGGAGCTGTTTTTT
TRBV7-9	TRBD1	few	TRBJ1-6	CSSSYDDRVVNSPLHF	TGTTCCAGCAGCTACGACGACAGGGTAGTAAATTCACCCCTCCACTTT
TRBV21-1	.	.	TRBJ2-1	CASSPTDFTGSYNEQFF	TGTGCCAGCAGCCCCACAGACTTCACGGGGTCCTACAATGAGCAGTTCTTC
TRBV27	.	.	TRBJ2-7	CASRDTGTPDEQYF	TGTGCCAGCAGGGATACGGGTACGCCAGACGAGCAGTACTTC
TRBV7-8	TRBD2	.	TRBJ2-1	CASSRPGGGSSYNEQFF	TGTGCCAGCAGCCGGCCCGGCGGGGGAAGCTCCTACAATGAGCAGTTCTTC
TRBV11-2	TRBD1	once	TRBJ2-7	CASSLVTQGPGEQYF	TGTGCCAGCAGCTTAGTTACACAGGGGCCGGGTGAGCAGTACTTC
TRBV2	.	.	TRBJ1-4	CASSRESTNEKLFF	TGTGCCAGCAGCCGGGAGTCGACTAATGAAAAACTGTTTTTT
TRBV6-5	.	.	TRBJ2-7	CASGSGYDEQYF	TGTGCCAGCGGATCAGGGTACGACGAGCAGTACTTC
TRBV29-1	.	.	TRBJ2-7	CSVLAGSADYYEQYF	TGCAGCGTTCTTGCAGGGAGTGCGGACTACTACGAGCAGTACTTC
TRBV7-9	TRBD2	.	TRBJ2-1	CASSLTSGRLNEQFF	TGTGCCAGCAGCCTAACTAGCGGGAGGTTGAATGAGCAGTTCTTC
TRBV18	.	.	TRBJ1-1	CASSPQIVGPNTEAFF	TGTGCCAGCTCACCACAGATCGTGGGCCCGAACACTGAAGCTTTCTTT
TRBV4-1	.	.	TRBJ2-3	CASSDRVTAASTDTQYF	TGCGCCAGCAGCGACCGTGTGACAGCCGCTAGCACAGATACGCAGTATTTT
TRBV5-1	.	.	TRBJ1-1	CASSLEIRDTEAFF	TGCGCCAGCAGCTTGGAAATCAGGGACACTGAAGCTTTCTTT
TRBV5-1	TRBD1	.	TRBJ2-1	CASSLYIGQARNEQFF	TGCGCCAGCAGCTTGTATATCGGACAGGCCAGAAATGAGCAGTTCTTC
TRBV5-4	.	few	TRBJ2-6	CASSRLGDGANVLTF	TGTGCCAGCAGCCGCCTAGGAGATGGGGCCAACGTCCTGACTTTC
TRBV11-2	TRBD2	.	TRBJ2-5	CASSPSGGLESQYF	TGTGCCAGCAGCCCGTCGGGGGGACTAGAATCCCAGTACTTC
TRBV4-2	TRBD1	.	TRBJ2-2	CASSQGDRATGELFF	TGTGCCAGCAGCCAAGGGGACAGGGCCACCGGGGAGCTGTTTTTT